Below, one T cell receptor (beta chain) is given with its context. This specimen belongs to a study of blood T cell repertoires in COVID-19. The overall study: Acute and convalescent COVID-19 specimens originated in the United States, Italy and Spain. PBMCs, B-cell-depleted T cells, or T cells provided the cDNA or gDNA that made up the material.

Authors' processing steps: Estimation of nucleated cell counts relied on the amplification of reference gene primers. Assay used: immunoSEQ multiplex PCR; TCRdb lists only in-frame clones, some missing. Clone size and V and J calls were adopted from that table, with D and trimming inferred from the DNA. Among fewer than 250,000 clones, around 90% were seen once, and the ten largest hold around 2.6%. Germline lookup yields CDR1 MNHEY and CDR2 SVGAGI. V lost 2 bases, J lost 2 bases, and 2 bases stayed unmatched. The CDR3 consists of 14 residues. Sequenced input: PBMCs or T cells enriched from blood (not recorded which). The V and J genes are TRBV6-5 and TRBJ2-7, with 8 bases aligning to TRBD1. The clonotype was recovered from a young woman with acute COVID-19. The CDR3 is CASSYGQGTYEQYF. The CDR3 DNA reads TGTGCCAGCAGTTACGGACAGGGAACCTACGAGCAGTACTTC.